The T cell receptor (beta chain) described here comes from a study of blood T cell repertoires in COVID-19. Source study methods: Using reference gene primer amplification, nucleated cell counts were estimated. This table comes from immunoSEQ multiplex PCR, and its TCRdb copy is limited to in-frame clones, with some not included. The DNA gave D and trimming, while V, J and clone size come from that table. The top ten hold roughly 1.2% of the sample, which has 380,000 or so clones, roughly nine tenths seen once. The germline V gene has CDR1 SNHLY and CDR2 FYNNEI. The V end was cut by 5 bases, the J end by 5 bases, with 21 bases between. The CDR3 extends over 16 amino acids.

The clonotype originates from a man aged 35-49 years with acute or convalescent COVID-19. Material for sequencing was peripheral blood. This chain connects TRBV2 to TRBJ1-1; D gene uncertain. The CDR3 loop reads CASSSINWASGTEAFF. The CDR3 DNA is TGTGCCAGCAGTAGTATAAACTGGGCCTCTGGAACTGAAGCTTTCTTT.